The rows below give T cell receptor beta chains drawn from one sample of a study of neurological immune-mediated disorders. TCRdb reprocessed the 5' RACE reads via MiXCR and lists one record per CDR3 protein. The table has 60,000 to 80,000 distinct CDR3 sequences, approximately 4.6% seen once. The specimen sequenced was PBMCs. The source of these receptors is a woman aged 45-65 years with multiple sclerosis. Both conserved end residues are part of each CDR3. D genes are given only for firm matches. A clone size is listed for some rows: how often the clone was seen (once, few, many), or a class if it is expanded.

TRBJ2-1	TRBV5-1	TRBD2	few	TGCGCCAGCAGCTCGTTCGGGACTAGGGCGAATGAGCAGTTCTTC	CASSSFGTRANEQFF
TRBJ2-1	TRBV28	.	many	TGTGCCAGCCACCAGGGTATTGGGCAGTTCTTC	CASHQGIGQFF
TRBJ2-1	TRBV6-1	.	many	TGTGCCAGCGGGGTATACAATGAGCAGTTCTTC	CASGVYNEQFF
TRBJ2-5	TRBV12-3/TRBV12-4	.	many	TGTGCCAGCAGTTTCACAGGACCCCAAGAGACCCAGTACTTC	CASSFTGPQETQYF
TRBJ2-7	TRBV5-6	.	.	TGTGCCAGCAGCCCATTCGGGGGAGCCCCAAACGAGCAGTACTTC	CASSPFGGAPNEQYF
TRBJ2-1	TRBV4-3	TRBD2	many	TGCGCCAGCAGCCAAAAGGAGCGGGGGGGACTTAATGAGCAGTTCTTC	CASSQKERGGLNEQFF
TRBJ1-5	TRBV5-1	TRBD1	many	TGCGCCAGCAGCTTGACGGGCGGACAGGGAGGCGGCAATCAGCCCCAGCATTTT	CASSLTGGQGGGNQPQHF
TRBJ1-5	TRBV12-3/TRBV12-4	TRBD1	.	TGTGCCAGCAGTCCGCGACAGGGGAATCAGCCCCAGAATTTT	CASSPRQGNQPQNF
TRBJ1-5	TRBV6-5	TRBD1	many	TGTGCCAGCAGCATAGGACAGGGAATTCAGCCCCAGCATTTT	CASSIGQGIQPQHF
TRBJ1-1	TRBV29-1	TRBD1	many	TGCAGCGGTTGGACAGGGATGAACACTGAAGCTTTCTTT	CSGWTGMNTEAFF
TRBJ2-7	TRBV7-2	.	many	TGTGCCAGCAGCCCTTCTTACGAGCAGTACTTC	CASSPSYEQYF
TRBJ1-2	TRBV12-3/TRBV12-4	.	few	TGTGCCAGCAGTCAATCGGAAAGCTACTATGGCTACACCTTC	CASSQSESYYGYTF
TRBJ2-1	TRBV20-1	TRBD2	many	TGCAGTGCTAGCAATCCACTAGCGGGGGGGCGTAATGAGCAGTTCTTC	CSASNPLAGGRNEQFF
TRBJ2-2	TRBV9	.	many	TGTGCCAGCAGCGTAGGGGGGGACACCGGGGAGCTGTTTTTT	CASSVGGDTGELFF
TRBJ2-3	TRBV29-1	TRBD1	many	TGCAGCGTCGACAGGGGCCGCACAGATACGCAGTATTTT	CSVDRGRTDTQYF
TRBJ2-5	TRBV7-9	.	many	TGTGCCAGCAGCATATACACAGGGACCCAGTACTTC	CASSIYTGTQYF
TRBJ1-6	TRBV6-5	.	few	TGTGCCAGCAGCTCAGGCTCCTATAATTCACCCCTCAACTTT	CASSSGSYNSPLNF
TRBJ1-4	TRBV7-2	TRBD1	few	TGTGCCAGCAGCTCCCGACAGGGGTTTGGCGTTGAAAAACTGTTTTTT	CASSSRQGFGVEKLFF
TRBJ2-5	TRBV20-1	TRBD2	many	TGCAGTGCTCCGATAGCGGGGCAGGAGACCCAGTACTTC	CSAPIAGQETQYF
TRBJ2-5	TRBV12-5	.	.	TGTGCTAGTGGTTTGACCCCGGCCGAGACCCAGTACTTC	CASGLTPAETQYF
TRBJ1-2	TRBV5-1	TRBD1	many	TGCGCCAGCAGCCAACGACAGGGAAACTATGGCTACACCTTC	CASSQRQGNYGYTF
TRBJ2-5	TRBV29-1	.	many	TGCAGCTTTTGGGCTGGAGAAGAGACCCAGTACTTC	CSFWAGEETQYF
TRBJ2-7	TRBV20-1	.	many	TGCAGTGGGAGCCAGGGGATCGACGAGCAGTACTTC	CSGSQGIDEQYF
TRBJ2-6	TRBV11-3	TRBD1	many	TGTGCCAGCAGCCTTGGGGACAGTTTCTCTGGGGCCAACGTCCTGACTTTC	CASSLGDSFSGANVLTF
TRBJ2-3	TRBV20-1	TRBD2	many	TGCAGTGCTAGACACCCAGCGGGGGGGCGAGATACGCAGTATTTT	CSARHPAGGRDTQYF
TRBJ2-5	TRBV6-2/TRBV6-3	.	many	TGTGCCAGCACCCGGCGATACCAAGAGACCCAGTACTTC	CASTRRYQETQYF
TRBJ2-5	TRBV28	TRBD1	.	TGTGCCAGCAGTTTTTCGGACAGGAATAAGAAGTACTTC	CASSFSDRNKKYF
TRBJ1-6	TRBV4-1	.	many	TGCGCCAGCAGTGACTTAGATTCACCCCTCAACTTT	CASSDLDSPLNF
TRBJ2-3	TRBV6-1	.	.	TGTGCCAGCAGTGAAAGGGTCAGGACTAGCACAGATACGCAGTATTTT	CASSERVRTSTDTQYF
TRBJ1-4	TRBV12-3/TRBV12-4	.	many	TGTGCCAGCAGTCATAGCCAGGGAGCTAATGAAAAACTGTTTTTT	CASSHSQGANEKLFF
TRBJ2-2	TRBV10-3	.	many	TGTGCCATCAGAGAGACAGGGAACACCGGGGAGCTGTTTTTT	CAIRETGNTGELFF
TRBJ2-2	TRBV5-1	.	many	TGCGCCAGCAAAGAACAAGTGAACACCGGGGAGCTGTTTTTT	CASKEQVNTGELFF
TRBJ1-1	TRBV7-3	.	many	TGTGCCAGCAGCCTAAACCGGGGGGTAGCTTTCTTT	CASSLNRGVAFF
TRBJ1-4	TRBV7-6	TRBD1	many	TGTGCCAGCAGCCACTCACAGGGGGCGGAAAAACTGTTTTTT	CASSHSQGAEKLFF
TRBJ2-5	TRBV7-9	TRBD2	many	TGTGCCAGCAGCGACCCACTAGGCGGGGGCCAAGAGACCCAGTACTTC	CASSDPLGGGQETQYF
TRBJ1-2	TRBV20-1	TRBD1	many	TGCGCCCCCGCGGGACAGGGAGTCTATGGCTACACCTTC	CAPAGQGVYGYTF
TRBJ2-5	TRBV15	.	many	TGTGCCACCAGCAGAGACCAGGTCGGGGGCTGGTCTCACGAGACCCAGTACTTC	CATSRDQVGGWSHETQYF
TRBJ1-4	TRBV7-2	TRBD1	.	TGTGCCAGCAGCTTAGTAGGGGACAGTTATGAAAAACTGTTTTTT	CASSLVGDSYEKLFF
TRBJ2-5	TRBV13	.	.	TGTGCCAGCAGCTCCGACCTCGCAGAGACCCAGTACTTC	CASSSDLAETQYF
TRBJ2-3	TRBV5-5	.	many	TGTGCCAGCAGCTTACCCACAGATACGCAGTATTTT	CASSLPTDTQYF
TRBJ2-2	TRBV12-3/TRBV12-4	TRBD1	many	TGTGCCAGCAGACCCGGACAGGGAGCCGGGGAGCTGTTTTTT	CASRPGQGAGELFF
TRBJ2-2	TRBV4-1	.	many	TGCGCCAGCAGCCAACGTGGACAGCTAAACACCGGGGAGCTGTTTTTT	CASSQRGQLNTGELFF
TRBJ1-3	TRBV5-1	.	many	TGCGCCAGCAGCCCTCGGACAGACTCTGGAAACACCATATATTTT	CASSPRTDSGNTIYF
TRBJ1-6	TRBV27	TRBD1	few	TGTGCCAGCACCAACTCTGACAGGGCTAATTCACCCCTCAACTTT	CASTNSDRANSPLNF
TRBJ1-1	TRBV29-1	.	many	TGCAGCGTTGTTGTAAGGGAAAGGACTGAAGCTTTCTTT	CSVVVRERTEAFF
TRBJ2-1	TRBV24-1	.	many	TGTGCCACCAGTGACGCACTCATCTTTGATGAGCAGTTCTTC	CATSDALIFDEQFF
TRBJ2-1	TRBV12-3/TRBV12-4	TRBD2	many	TGTGCCAGCAGGCCACTAGCGGGGGGGTACAATGAGCAGTTCTTC	CASRPLAGGYNEQFF
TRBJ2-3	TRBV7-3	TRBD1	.	TGTGCCAGCAGCACCCCGCCGGGGACAGCCCGAGGAGATACGCAGTATTTT	CASSTPPGTARGDTQYF
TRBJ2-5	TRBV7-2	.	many	TGTGCCAGCAGCTTAATTCCCGGGGCAGAGACCCAGTACTTC	CASSLIPGAETQYF
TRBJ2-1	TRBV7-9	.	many	TGTGCCAGCAGCCAGGCCCTAGGGACGAACAATGAGCAGTTCTTC	CASSQALGTNNEQFF